This TCR beta chain was obtained from a study of neurological immune-mediated disorders. CDR1 is MNHEY, CDR2 SMNVEV, per germline (reference sequence). The CDR3 contains 14 residues. The V and J ends lost 3 bases and 4 bases respectively, with 11 bases between them. 5'RACE with 10-nucleotide random UMIs produced the cDNA. TCRdb used MiXCR to reprocess the 5' RACE reads, holding one entry per CDR3 protein. The repertoire includes almost 85,000 distinct CDR3 sequences, just over 2.5% of them detected once, and around 1.1% sits in the top ten. This clonotype was observed many times. V usage is TRBV27 and J usage is TRBJ2-3, with D tentatively TRBD1 (5 bases). The sequenced sample consisted of PBMCs. The receptor was derived from a young woman with multiple sclerosis. Written as DNA, the CDR3 is TGTGCCAGCAGTTTGGAGTGGGGCGCAGATACGCAGTATTTT. It translates to CASSLEWGADTQYF.